These 31 T cell receptor beta chains share one sample of origin, sequenced in a study of glioma-infiltrating T cells (dated by TCRdb to 2015 to 2016). This sample was sequenced with an Illumina MiSeq. TCR alpha and beta CDR3 regions were amplified with the iRepertoire nested amplicon-rescue multiplex PCR (arm-PCR) platform from RNA. TCRdb took the public reads, trimmed them with fastp at Q25, ran MiXCR for clone calling and kept in-frame beta chains. For every CDR3 protein sequence, its rows merge into one entry that carries the most common genes and DNA. The sample yields 300,000 to 450,000 distinct CDR3 sequences; around 45% were counted once. The biggest ten clones account for 12% of the sample. Sequencing was performed on glioma tissue, nonneoplastic brain tissue, or PBMCs (not recorded which). The source is a human donor with low-grade glioma or glioblastoma, undergoing nonglioma brain surgery, or in good health (not recorded which).

This clonotype was counted between two and nine times. V and J are TRBV20-1 and TRBJ1-5, with a weak D call TRBD1 (6 bases). The V gene's germline CDR1 is DFQATT and CDR2 SNEGSKA (reference sequence). Trimming left V 3 bases short and J 6 bases short, with 15 bases between. The CDR3 loop spans 14 amino acids. CDR3 residues: CSARGGHSSQPQHF. In DNA, the CDR3 is TGCAGTGCTAGGGGGGGACACTCTAGTCAGCCCCAGCATTTT.

This clonotype was found a few times. The V gene is TRBV20-1, the J gene TRBJ2-6; the D gene is possibly TRBD2 (5 bases). V lost 2 bases and J 0 bases, leaving 11 bases between the germline ends. Germline-derived CDR1 and CDR2 are DFQATT and SNEGSKA (reference sequence). The CDR3 spans 16 residues. The CDR3 sequence: CSARWRITSGANVLTF. CDR3 nucleotide sequence: TGCAGTGCTAGATGGAGGATAACCTCTGGGGCCAACGTCCTGACTTTC.

Note on this clonotype: A much larger clonotype is one base distant, so this may be a read error. This chain uses TRBV28 with TRBJ2-3; maybe TRBD2 (5 bases). Germline V gene lookup returns CDR1 MDHEN and CDR2 SYDVKM. CDR3 size: 14 residues. Trimming pared 11 bases from V and 3 bases from J, leaving 18 bases between. CDR3 residues: CAGGVGPGTDTQYF. CDR3 sequence (DNA): TGTGCCGGTGGGGTAGGACCGGGGACAGATACGCAGTATTTT.

J is TRBJ2-1 and V is TRBV25-1, with a weak D call TRBD1 (6 bases). Per germline, CDR1 MGHDK and CDR2 SYGVNS. The CDR3 sequence is 15 residues long. Trimming removed 5 bases from V and 0 bases from J, with 11 bases in between. CDR3 nucleotides: TGTGCCAGCAGTTGGGACACGAGCTCCTACAATGAGCAGTTCTTC. Protein: CASSWDTSSYNEQFF.

This clonotype was seen a few times. At one end, the junction sequence differs from germline, possibly due to a read error. The genes are TRBV12-3 or TRBV12-4 and TRBJ2-3, with D uncertain. The CDR3 length is 12 residues. The CDR3 here is CASSLEKETQYF. The CDR3 DNA reads TGTGCCAGCAGTTTGGAAAAAGAGACCCAGTATTTC.

The DNA of the CDR3 is TGCGCCAGCAGCCAAGATGCCCAGGGCGAAGGTCAGCCCCAGCATTTT. Protein sequence: CASSQDAQGEGQPQHF. The genes are TRBV4-3 and TRBJ1-5, with D possibly matching TRBD1 (5 bases). Germline V gene sequence: CDR1 LGHNA, CDR2 YSLEER. V was cut by 0 bases and J by 6 bases, with 15 bases left in between. The CDR3 spans 16 residues.

This clonotype was counted a few times. This chain joins TRBV15 and TRBJ2-1, with 7 nucleotides matching TRBD2. Per the germline V gene, CDR1 is LNHNV and CDR2 is YYDKDF (reference sequence). The CDR3 has 15 residues. V was clipped by 0 bases and J by 3 bases; unmatched bases: 2. The CDR3 here is CATSRDLADYNEQFF. In DNA form, the CDR3 reads TGTGCCACCAGCAGAGATCTAGCGGACTACAATGAGCAGTTCTTC.

The chain carries TRBV27 and TRBJ1-1, with 10 bases fitting TRBD1. This CDR3 contains 17 residues. Trimming cost V 5 bases and J 0 bases; bases outside gene matches: 9. CDR1 is MNHEY, CDR2 SMNVEV, per germline (reference sequence). CDR3 sequence: CASSPPGQGNMNTEAFF. DNA of the CDR3: TGTGCCAGCAGTCCCCCGGGACAGGGGAACATGAACACTGAAGCTTTCTTT.

Only a few counts were recorded for this clonotype. The chain is built from TRBV14 and TRBJ2-7, with D perhaps matching TRBD2 (5 bases). The germline V gene has CDR1 SGHDN and CDR2 FVKESK. The CDR3 has 15 amino acids. Deletions cut 4 bases from V and 2 bases from J, with 15 bases between. For the CDR3, the DNA is TGTGCCAGCAGCCTAGACCGGGGTTCTACCTACGAGCAGTACTTC. Translating it yields CASSLDRGSTYEQYF.

This chain joins TRBV7-2 and TRBJ2-3; the D gene is possibly TRBD2 (7 bases). Germline CDR1 SGHTA, CDR2 FQGNSA. The CDR3 loop spans 20 amino acids. V dropped 2 bases and J dropped 4 bases, with 28 bases sitting between them. In nucleotides, the CDR3 is TGTGCCAGCAGCTTAACAGGCCTAGCGGTCCTATTCGGGGGCCCAGATACGCAGTATTTT. It encodes CASSLTGLAVLFGGPDTQYF. The full variable domain, completed using reference TRBV7-2 and TRBJ2-3, is GAGVSQSPSNKVTEKGKDVELRCDPISGHTALYWYRQSLGQGLEFLIYFQGNSAPDKSGLPSDRFSAERTGGSVSTLTIQRTQQEDSAVYLCASSLTGLAVLFGGPDTQYFGPGTRLTVL.

The rearrangement uses TRBV7-2 and TRBJ1-1; D is unresolved. The CDR3 spans 15 residues. Germline CDR1 reads SGHTA; CDR2 reads FQGNSA. The V gene lost 2 bases and the J gene lost 0 bases, with 10 bases spanning the gap. CDR3 sequence: CASSLFPDVNTEAFF. In DNA form, the CDR3 reads TGTGCCAGCAGCTTATTCCCAGATGTGAACACTGAAGCTTTCTTT.

The gene calls are TRBV15 and TRBJ1-1, with D tentatively TRBD1 (5 bases). The CDR3 is made up of 15 amino acids. V lost 8 bases, J lost 1 base, and 17 bases lay in between. Germline-derived CDR1 and CDR2 are LNHNV and YYDKDF (reference sequence). CDR3 protein: CATGRGGAANTEAFF. The CDR3 DNA is TGTGCCACCGGCCGAGGAGGGGCCGCGAACACTGAAGCTTTCTTT.

This clonotype was seen at least ten times. The chain recombines TRBV6-2 or TRBV6-3 with TRBJ2-1; 9 bases are a match to TRBD2. The CDR3 is 15 residues long. V shed 4 bases and J 2 bases; nucleotides not matched to a gene: 3. Germline CDR1 MNHEY, CDR2 SVGEGT. The CDR3 here is CASSLTSGAYNEQFF. CDR3 DNA: TGTGCCAGCAGTTTGACTAGCGGAGCCTACAATGAGCAGTTCTTC.

With respect to this clonotype: A much bigger clone sits one base away, suggesting this may be a read error. The chain uses TRBV6-2 or TRBV6-3 and TRBJ2-4; possibly TRBD2 for D (5 bases). CDR1 is MNHEY, CDR2 SVGEGT, per germline. The CDR3 spans 14 residues. CDR3 protein: CASSFTLAKNVQYF. CDR3 in DNA: TGTGCCAGCAGTTTTACGCTAGCCAAAAACGTTCAGTACTTC.

The genes are TRBV20-1 and TRBJ2-7; TRBD2 agrees at 10 bases. The CDR3 sequence is 15 residues long. V shed 6 bases and J 5 bases; nucleotides not matched to a gene: 13. Germline V CDR1 and CDR2: DFQATT, SNEGSKA (reference sequence). CDR3 protein: CSARTSGWRTHEQYF. CDR3 nucleotide sequence: TGCAGTGCAAGGACTAGCGGCTGGAGGACGCACGAGCAGTACTTC.

The rearrangement uses TRBV28 and TRBJ1-5; no clear D. CDR1 is MDHEN, CDR2 SYDVKM, per germline. Trimming left V 6 bases short and J 6 bases short, with 15 bases between. The CDR3 spans 14 residues. The CDR3 loop is CASSPHGVPQPQHF. The CDR3 coding sequence is TGTGCCAGCAGCCCGCACGGAGTCCCTCAGCCCCAGCATTTT.

The chain recombines TRBV7-2 with TRBJ2-1; TRBD2 aligns across 9 bases. The CDR3 contains 17 residues. The germline V gene encodes CDR1 SGHTA and CDR2 FQGNSA. V was pared by 4 bases and J by 4 bases, with 11 bases of the junction left unmatched. The CDR3 region is CASSSFLTSGAYNEQFF. The DNA for the CDR3 is TGTGCCAGCAGCTCCTTCTTGACTAGCGGAGCTTACAATGAGCAGTTCTTC.

The chain couples TRBV7-2 to TRBJ2-5; D is possibly TRBD1 (5 bases). The CDR3 length is 15 residues. Germline V gene data show CDR1 as SGHTA and CDR2 as FQGNSA. Between the trimmed V and J ends, which lost 1 base and 5 bases, there was a span of 14 bases. The CDR3 bases are TGTGCCAGCAGCTTAGGGGGCAGGCCTGGGGAGACCCAGTACTTC. Translation gives CASSLGGRPGETQYF.

About this clonotype: It may be a read error: a sequence one base away is much more abundant. The rearrangement uses TRBV7-6 and TRBJ2-1, with D maybe TRBD2 (6 bases). From germline, CDR1 is SGHVS and CDR2 FNYEAQ. The CDR3 sequence is 15 residues long. The CDR3 DNA reads TGTGCCAGCAGCTTTATCGGGAGCTCCTACGATGAGCAGTTCTTC. This codes for CASSFIGSSYDEQFF.

The gene calls are TRBV7-2 and TRBJ1-6, with 7 bases that match TRBD1. Germline loops: CDR1 SGHTA, CDR2 FQGNSA. The ends lost 5 bases at V and 9 bases at J; junction bases unmatched: 7. The CDR3 runs to 14 residues. CDR3 amino acids: CASSGQDRLSPLHF. The CDR3 DNA reads as TGTGCCAGCAGCGGACAGGACAGACTTTCACCCCTCCACTTT.

This clonotype appeared many times. The CDR3 coding sequence is TGTGCCAGCATCAGCAGGGGAAGGGCTGAAGGCTACACCTTC. The encoded protein is CASISRGRAEGYTF. The rearrangement joins TRBV28 to TRBJ1-2; possibly TRBD1 for D (6 bases). Trimming removed 7 bases from V and 8 bases from J, with 20 bases in between. In germline, CDR1 is MDHEN, CDR2 SYDVKM. This CDR3 is built from 14 residues.

This sequence joins TRBV12-3 or TRBV12-4 and TRBJ1-1; D not certain. The CDR3 loop spans 15 amino acids. V lost 6 bases, J lost 0 bases, and 14 bases lay in between. The CDR3 DNA follows: TGTGCCAGCAGCCCGAAGACATTCATGAACACTGAAGCTTTCTTT. It translates to CASSPKTFMNTEAFF.

The rearrangement uses TRBV4-1 and TRBJ2-7; 8 nucleotides align to TRBD2. J lost 1 base, V lost 3 bases, and 5 bases had no gene match. The germline V gene encodes CDR1 MGHRA and CDR2 YSYEKL. This CDR3 contains 15 residues. CDR3 bases: TGCGCCAGCAGCCACCCCGGGACTAGTTCCTACGAGCAGTACTTC. It encodes CASSHPGTSSYEQYF.

Ten or more counts support this clonotype. The V call is TRBV15, the J call TRBJ1-1; 8 bases are shared with TRBD1. V gave up 0 bases and J gave up 1 base; unmatched junction bases: 4. Looked up from germline, CDR1 is LNHNV and CDR2 is YYDKDF (reference sequence). This CDR3 spans 16 amino acids. Here the CDR3 DNA reads TGTGCCACCAGCAGAGATATCGGACAGGGGAACACTGAAGCTTTCTTT. Translation gives CATSRDIGQGNTEAFF.

This clonotype was detected only a few times. This sequence joins TRBV28 and TRBJ2-5; the D gene is possibly TRBD1 (5 bases). Between the trimmed V and J ends, which lost 1 base and 5 bases, there was a span of 11 bases. Germline V gives CDR1 MDHEN, CDR2 SYDVKM. This CDR3 is built from 14 residues. The DNA of the CDR3 is TGTGCCAGCAGTTTATACGTGGGGCGGGAGACCCAGTACTTC. As protein: CASSLYVGRETQYF.

CDR3 DNA: TGTGCCAGCAGCCAAGCACTGTCCCGGGACAGGGGGGCCTACGAGCAGTACTTC. Translating gives CASSQALSRDRGAYEQYF. The V call is TRBV4-2, the J call TRBJ2-1; 11 positions match TRBD1. The better agreement between TRBJ2-7 and the DNA end casts doubt on the J call. The CDR3 extends over 18 amino acids. Per the germline V gene, CDR1 is LGHNA and CDR2 is YNFKEQ.

This clonotype was picked up many times. The chain links TRBV20-1 to TRBJ1-1, with TRBD1 matching 7 bases. CDR1 and CDR2 from the germline V gene are DFQATT and SNEGSKA (reference sequence). The CDR3 is 15 amino acids. With 7 bases clipped from V and 1 base from J, the junction kept 12 bases outside the gene matches. For the CDR3, the DNA is TGCAGTGGAAGTGGACAGGCTTCAGGGAACACTGAAGCTTTCTTT. This translates into CSGSGQASGNTEAFF.

The chain carries TRBV20-1 and TRBJ2-1, with D maybe TRBD2 (5 bases). Trimming took off 2 bases at V and 0 bases at J, with 14 bases between the two ends. Germline V CDR1 and CDR2: DFQATT, SNEGSKA (reference sequence). The CDR3 runs 16 residues. The CDR3 coding sequence is TGCAGTGCTAGACCGGGGAGAGGGAGCTCCTACAATGAGCAGTTCTTC. Encoded protein: CSARPGRGSSYNEQFF.

V and J are TRBV4-1 and TRBJ2-1, with TRBD2 matching 12 bases. The CDR3 has 17 residues. V was pared by 0 bases and J by 6 bases, with 6 bases of the junction left unmatched. The germline V gene has CDR1 MGHRA and CDR2 YSYEKL. The CDR3 nucleotides read TGCGCCAGCAGCCAAGATTGGGCTAGCGGGAGGGCCAATGAGCAGTTCTTC. This gives the protein CASSQDWASGRANEQFF.

To note about this clonotype: A read error may produce the germline difference seen at one junction end. Here the CDR3 DNA reads TGCGCCAGCAGACAAGCGGACAGGGGATTACAAGGCTACACCTTC. It codes for CASRQADRGLQGYTF. This chain connects TRBV4-1 to TRBJ1-2; 9 bases fit TRBD1. Per germline, CDR1 MGHRA and CDR2 YSYEKL. This CDR3 spans 15 amino acids.

This chain connects TRBV3-1 to TRBJ2-1; D is unresolved. The CDR3 covers 18 residues. Germline CDR1 LGHDT, CDR2 YNNKEL (reference sequence). Trimming shortened V by 0 bases and J by 0 bases, and 15 bases separated the two germline ends. This CDR3 is CASSQDLRPTTSYNEQFF. CDR3 sequence (DNA): TGTGCCAGCAGCCAAGATCTGAGACCCACCACCTCCTACAATGAGCAGTTCTTC.